Each of the 28 T cell receptor beta chains below was sequenced from the same sample in a study of early T cells in non-severe SARS-CoV-2 infection. TCRdb ran MiXCR on the 5' RACE reads and lists one entry per CDR3 protein. In the table there are 30,000 to 40,000 distinct CDR3 sequences, 9% of which are singletons. What was sequenced was whole blood. These receptors came from an adult who was a healthcare worker with PCR-confirmed SARS-CoV-2 infection or an uninfected control (not recorded which).

This clonotype was detected ten times or more. V is TRBV12-3 or TRBV12-4 and J is TRBJ2-7, with unresolved D. The CDR3 has 15 residues. V lost 1 base and J lost 4, with 14 bases in between. CDR3 in amino acids: CASSLEQGPRYEQYF. The CDR3 coding sequence is TGTGCCAGCAGTTTAGAGCAAGGCCCTCGTTACGAGCAGTACTTC.

At least ten counts were recorded for this clonotype. The chain joins TRBV12-3 or TRBV12-4 to TRBJ2-3; possibly TRBD2 for D (6 bases). The CDR3 runs 15 residues. Trimming removed 6 bases from V and 0 bases from J, with 13 bases in between. This CDR3 reads CASSSGLTSTDTQYF. CDR3 DNA: TGTGCCAGCAGCAGCGGACTAACTAGCACAGATACGCAGTATTTT.

The V gene is TRBV7-2, the J gene TRBJ2-3, with D possibly TRBD2 on 7 matching bases. This CDR3 contains 11 residues. CDR1 is SGHTA and CDR2 is FQGNSA in the germline V gene. The germline V and J ends were trimmed by 8 bases and 10 bases, with 13 bases remaining between them. DNA for the CDR3: TGTGCCAGCGGCGAGGGGGGGTCGCAGTATTTT. This gives the protein CASGEGGSQYF. Full variable domain (outside the CDR3, taken from reference TRBV7-2 and TRBJ2-3): GAGVSQSPSNKVTEKGKDVELRCDPISGHTALYWYRQSLGQGLEFLIYFQGNSAPDKSGLPSDRFSAERTGGSVSTLTIQRTQQEDSAVYLCASGEGGSQYFGPGTRLTVL.

This clonotype was counted at least ten times. The chain uses TRBV7-2 and TRBJ2-4; possibly TRBD1 for D (6 bases). The germline V gene has CDR1 SGHTA and CDR2 FQGNSA. V shed 5 bases and J shed 6 bases, with 11 bases lying between them. The CDR3 loop spans 13 amino acids. CDR3 sequence (DNA): TGTGCCAGCAGCGTAGACAGGCTAAACATTCAGTACTTC. This encodes CASSVDRLNIQYF.

This clonotype appeared many times. The chain's CDR3 is CASRRQAYETQYF. The CDR3 DNA reads as TGTGCCAGCCGACGACAGGCTTATGAGACCCAGTACTTC. The rearrangement uses TRBV12-3 or TRBV12-4 and TRBJ2-5, with D perhaps TRBD1 (6 bases). V lost 8 bases and J 5 bases, leaving 15 bases between the germline ends. CDR3 length equals 13 residues.

This clonotype was counted ten times or more. This rearrangement joins TRBV4-3 to TRBJ1-2, with 7 bases fitting TRBD1. The V segment lost 5 bases and the J segment 7 bases; nucleotides outside the gene matches: 10. CDR3 length: 14 amino acids. CDR1 and CDR2 from the germline V gene are LGHNA and YSLEER. The chain's CDR3 is CASSIRSQGFGYTF. Here the CDR3 DNA reads TGCGCCAGCAGCATTCGTTCACAGGGGTTTGGCTACACCTTC.

This clonotype came up a few times. This probably arose from a read error, given a far larger clone one base away. V is TRBV7-2 and J is TRBJ2-3, with 9 bases fitting TRBD1. Germline CDR1 is SGHTA and CDR2 is FQGNSA. With V trimmed by 4 bases and J by 4 bases, 0 bases remained unmatched. There are 13 residues in the CDR3. CDR3 DNA: TGTGCCAGCAGCTGGGACAGGGCAGATACGCAGTATTTT. Its protein is CASSWDRADTQYF.

The chain joins TRBV20-1 to TRBJ2-5; tentatively, D is TRBD1 or TRBD2 (7 bases each). V was shortened by 0 bases and J by 2 bases, with 22 bases between the two germline ends. The CDR3 contains 18 residues. Germline CDR1 reads DFQATT; CDR2 reads SNEGSKA (reference sequence). The DNA for the CDR3 is TGCAGTGCTAGAGATACGGGGGGCCCCAGGGACAGACAAGAGACCCAGTACTTC. Translated: CSARDTGGPRDRQETQYF.

This clonotype has a count of ten or more. The J gene is TRBJ1-2, the V gene TRBV7-6; no clear D gene. Germline V gene sequence: CDR1 SGHVS, CDR2 FNYEAQ. This CDR3 contains 13 residues. The V end was cut by 1 base, the J end by 3 bases, with 6 bases between. CDR3 nucleotides: TGTGCCAGCAGCTTAGGGGAGGACTATGGCTACACCTTC. Protein sequence: CASSLGEDYGYTF. Together with reference TRBV7-6 and TRBJ1-2, the CDR3 gives the full variable domain: GAGVSQSPRYKVTKRGQDVALRCDPISGHVSLYWYRQALGQGPEFLTYFNYEAQQDKSGLPNDRFSAERPEGSISTLTIQRTEQRDSAMYRCASSLGEDYGYTFGSGTRLTVV.

The chain couples TRBV6-5 to TRBJ2-7; 7 nucleotides agree with TRBD1. The CDR3 spans 14 residues. The germline CDR1 and CDR2 sequences are MNHEY and SVGAGI. J gave up 6 bases and V 4 bases, and 9 bases lay outside the gene matches. The CDR3 DNA is TGTGCCAGCAGTTTAAACAGGGGAAAGGGCGAGCAGTACTTC. This codes for CASSLNRGKGEQYF.

This clonotype was seen many times. J is TRBJ2-7 and V is TRBV29-1; D ambiguous. With 3 bases removed from V and 2 bases from J, the gap between germline ends came to 8 bases. The CDR3 length is 12 residues. Per germline, CDR1 SQVTM and CDR2 ANQGSEA. The CDR3 nucleotides are TGCAGCGTTGAGTCAGAACCCTACGAGCAGTACTTC. Its protein product is CSVESEPYEQYF.

This clonotype was observed at least ten times. CDR3 in DNA: TGCGCCAGCAGCCCCCGAGTAGGGGCTTGGGATAATTCACCCCTCCACTTT. Its translation: CASSPRVGAWDNSPLHF. This chain links TRBV4-3 with TRBJ1-6; D is possibly TRBD1 (5 bases). The V end was cut by 4 bases, the J end by 5 bases, with 18 bases between. Germline CDR1 reads LGHNA; CDR2 reads YSLEER. The CDR3 is 17 residues long.

This clonotype occurred many times. This chain connects TRBV12-3 or TRBV12-4 to TRBJ1-4; D gene uncertain. V gave up 5 bases and J gave up 11 bases, with 15 bases separating them. The CDR3 is 13 amino acids. CDR3 region: CASSVPNSGKLFF. The CDR3 DNA reads TGTGCCAGCAGTGTACCTAACAGTGGGAAACTGTTTTTT.

This clonotype showed up many times. J is TRBJ2-1 and V is TRBV12-3 or TRBV12-4; a possible D gene is TRBD2 (5 bases). This CDR3 has 15 residues. Trimming removed 6 bases from V and 3 bases from J, with 15 bases in between. CDR3 in amino acids: CASSRRDYGYNEQFF. The CDR3 bases are TGTGCCAGCAGCCGTCGGGATTATGGCTACAATGAGCAGTTCTTC.

The chain joins TRBV7-2 to TRBJ2-1, with D perhaps matching TRBD1 (6 bases). Trimming removed 5 bases at V and 9 bases at J, with 20 bases between. Per the germline V gene, CDR1 is SGHTA and CDR2 is FQGNSA. This CDR3 is built from 15 residues. In DNA form, the CDR3 reads TGTGCCAGCAGCCTCCTGGACAGCCTGGGTAGTGAGCAGTTCTTC. This translates into CASSLLDSLGSEQFF.

This clonotype occurred many times. The rearrangement links TRBV9 to TRBJ2-3, with 10 bases aligning to TRBD1. Germline V gives CDR1 SGDLS, CDR2 YYNGEE. The ends lost 5 bases at V and 5 bases at J; junction bases unmatched: 8. The length of the CDR3 is 15 residues. The CDR3 loop reads CASRETGGLGDTQYF. The CDR3 bases are TGTGCCAGCAGAGAGACAGGGGGCCTGGGAGATACGCAGTATTTT.

This clonotype was detected a few times. This chain joins TRBV12-3 or TRBV12-4 and TRBJ1-4; unclear D gene. The V end was cut by 3 bases, the J end by 7 bases, with 6 bases between. The CDR3 has 12 residues. The CDR3 loop reads CASSLPGEKLFF. DNA for the CDR3: TGTGCCAGCAGTTTGCCGGGTGAAAAACTGTTTTTT.

On this clonotype: One end of the junction fails to match germline, which may point to a read error. The CDR3 region is CASTIASGGLFF. CDR3 DNA sequence: TGTGCCAGCACCATCGCCTCCGGGGGGCTGTTTTTT. This sequence joins TRBV12-3 or TRBV12-4 and TRBJ2-2; perhaps TRBD2 as D (6 bases). CDR3 length: 12 residues.

This sequence joins TRBV4-3 and TRBJ1-6; D gene uncertain. From germline, CDR1 is LGHNA and CDR2 YSLEER. The CDR3 loop spans 15 amino acids. With 0 bases removed from V and 7 bases from J, the gap between germline ends came to 10 bases. CDR3 sequence: CASSQDPGLNSPLHF. The CDR3 DNA sequence: TGCGCCAGCAGCCAAGATCCGGGATTGAATTCACCCCTCCACTTT.

V usage is TRBV3-1 and J usage is TRBJ2-4; 13 bases match TRBD2. CDR3 length: 17 amino acids. Germline CDR1 LGHDT, CDR2 YNNKEL (reference sequence). V lost 4 bases to trimming and J lost 6 bases; unmatched junction nucleotides: 9. The CDR3 sequence: CASSLRLAGGGGNIQYF. The CDR3 DNA is TGTGCCAGCAGCCTCCGACTAGCGGGGGGCGGTGGAAACATTCAGTACTTC. The full variable domain, its missing parts supplied by reference TRBV3-1 and TRBJ2-4, is DTAVSQTPKYLVTQMGNDKSIKCEQNLGHDTMYWYKQDSKKFLKIMFSYNNKELIINETVPNRFSPKSPDKAHLNLHINSLELGDSAVYFCASSLRLAGGGGNIQYFGAGTRLSVL.

This clonotype was found many times. The V gene is TRBV11-2, the J gene TRBJ2-3, with 11 bases identical to TRBD2. V shed 5 bases, J shed 0 bases, and the junction held 4 bases outside the gene matches. This CDR3 is built from 16 residues. Germline CDR1 SGHAT, CDR2 FQNNGV. The CDR3 region is CASSTGLAGSTDTQYF. CDR3 bases: TGTGCCAGCAGCACCGGACTAGCGGGCAGCACAGATACGCAGTATTTT.

At least ten counts were recorded for this clonotype. The chain recombines TRBV27 with TRBJ2-3; 9 bases map to TRBD2. V lost 3 bases and J lost 1; bases outside the gene matches: 2. CDR1 MNHEY and CDR2 SMNVEV come from the germline V gene (reference sequence). The CDR3 runs to 15 residues. CDR3 DNA sequence: TGTGCCAGCAGTTTTTTAGCGGGGGGCACAGATACGCAGTATTTT. It specifies CASSFLAGGTDTQYF.

In its sample, this clonotype was seen a few times. V is TRBV29-1 and J is TRBJ2-3; possible D gene TRBD1, 6 bases. CDR3 length: 14 residues. Germline V gives CDR1 SQVTM, CDR2 ANQGSEA. Trimming stripped 6 bases from V and 4 bases from J, with 17 bases between. In DNA, the CDR3 is TGCAGCGTCCGGGGACACCGAGGATCAGATACGCAGTATTTT. Protein: CSVRGHRGSDTQYF.

A few counts support this clonotype. This rearrangement joins TRBV7-9 to TRBJ2-7; no clear D gene. V was shortened by 3 bases and J by 6 bases, with 9 bases between the two germline ends. The CDR3 loop spans 12 amino acids. Germline assignment: CDR1 SEHNR and CDR2 FQNEAQ (reference sequence). CDR3 sequence (DNA): TGTGCCAGCAGCTTTTCCTTGGTCGAGCAGTACTTC. It is translated as CASSFSLVEQYF.

This clonotype was seen many times. The chain couples TRBV5-1 to TRBJ2-3; TRBD2 matches 8 bases. CDR1 and CDR2 from the germline V gene are SGHRS and YFSETQ. Trimming at V came to 1 base and at J to 2 bases, leaving 3 bases not matched to a gene. The CDR3 sequence is 15 residues long. The CDR3 sequence is CASSLNSGDTDTQYF. As DNA, the CDR3 is TGCGCCAGCAGCTTGAATAGCGGGGACACAGATACGCAGTATTTT.

Many counts were recorded for this clonotype. One end of the junction does not line up with germline, which may come from a read error. J is TRBJ2-2 and V is TRBV7-9; tentative D call: TRBD2 (5 bases). The germline V gene has CDR1 SEHNR and CDR2 FQNEAQ (reference sequence). This CDR3 is 12 amino acids long. This CDR3 reads CASSHNTGELFF. CDR3 coding DNA: TGTGCCAGCAGCCACAACACCGGGGAGCTTTTTTTT.

The table lists this clonotype with many counts. The chain couples TRBV3-1 to TRBJ1-5; D remains unclear. With 0 bases removed from V and 7 bases from J, the gap between germline ends came to 13 bases. This CDR3 has 15 residues. CDR1 LGHDT and CDR2 YNNKEL come from the germline V gene (reference sequence). CDR3 coding DNA: TGTGCCAGCAGCCAAGATCCGGGTACGGAGCAGCCCCAGCATTTT. The encoded protein is CASSQDPGTEQPQHF.

This clonotype was counted a few times. CDR3 sequence: CSVTTSGGSNEQFF. The CDR3 DNA reads TGCAGCGTTACTACTAGCGGGGGGAGCAATGAGCAGTTCTTC. The V and J genes are TRBV29-1 and TRBJ2-1; 12 bases align to TRBD2. CDR1 is SQVTM and CDR2 is ANQGSEA in the germline V gene. This CDR3 has 14 amino acids. The ends lost 5 bases at V and 6 bases at J; junction bases unmatched: 5.